A selection of T cell receptor beta chains follows, all from one sample in a study of blood T cell repertoires in COVID-19. Profiled with immunoSEQ multiplex PCR; TCRdb holds only in-frame clones, not every one. The profile shows a few hundred thousand clones, roughly 86% of them singletons. Sequenced: peripheral blood. The origin of the receptors is a woman in her twenties or thirties with COVID-19, enrolled during active disease. Both conserved end residues are part of each CDR3. D genes are given only for firm matches.

v_gene: TRBV28
d_gene: -
CDR3aa: CASSLIGGATDTQYF

v_gene: TRBV30
d_gene: -
CDR3aa: CAWSRDNEQFF

v_gene: TRBV27
d_gene: TRBD1
CDR3aa: CASSRGQGASWTGELFF

v_gene: TRBV5-1
d_gene: TRBD1
CDR3aa: CASSDWTGGNTEAFF

v_gene: TRBV5-1
d_gene: -
CDR3aa: CASGFDTSRGNIQYF

v_gene: TRBV18
d_gene: -
CDR3aa: CASSPPFQGGSEQYF

v_gene: TRBV4-1
d_gene: -
CDR3aa: CASSHTPETNYGYTF

v_gene: TRBV30
d_gene: TRBD2
CDR3aa: CAWKGLAGGVGEQYF

v_gene: TRBV6-6
d_gene: TRBD2
CDR3aa: CASSPLGAGNTQGDTQYF

v_gene: TRBV7-9
d_gene: -
CDR3aa: CASTPDRDTQYF

v_gene: TRBV5-4
d_gene: TRBD2
CDR3aa: CASSSGTTAYEQYF

v_gene: TRBV6-2/TRBV6-3
d_gene: -
CDR3aa: CASSQLRADTQYF